This is a list of T cell receptor beta chains from one sample in a study of shared clonotypes between healthy human individuals. Libraries were prepared by immunoSEQ multiplex PCR; TCRdb keeps only in-frame clonotypes and omits some of them. In the table there are about 1 million clones, more than 60% of which are singletons. The specimen sequenced was memory CD4+ T cells sorted from blood. All receptors derive from a man between 18 and 29 years old in good health. CDR3s include the opening cysteine and the closing phenylalanine or tryptophan. D genes are given only for firm matches. Expanded clones are given a class, and other clones once, few, many or no size at all.

V	D	J	size	CDR3	DNA
TRBV2	NA	TRBJ1-5	NA	CASSWVGSNQPQHF	TGTGCCAGCTCGTGGGTAGGGAGCAATCAGCCCCAGCATTTT
TRBV19	NA	TRBJ1-2	many	CASSGQQGNYGYTF	TGTGCCAGTAGTGGGCAACAGGGAAACTATGGCTACACCTTC
TRBV18	TRBD2	TRBJ2-1	NA	CASSPYSGRAGEQFF	TGTGCCAGCTCACCCTATAGCGGGAGGGCCGGTGAGCAGTTCTTC
TRBV7-9	NA	TRBJ1-4	NA	CASSPSNAGTNEKLFF	TGTGCCAGCAGCCCCAGCAATGCGGGAACTAATGAAAAACTGTTTTTT
TRBV5-1	TRBD1	TRBJ1-2	NA	CASKGARGYTF	TGCGCCAGCAAGGGGGCGCGGGGCTACACCTTC
TRBV12-2	NA	TRBJ2-2	NA	CASGSGGLRNTGELFF	TGTGCAAGTGGAAGTGGAGGCCTCAGGAACACCGGGGAGCTGTTTTTT
TRBV7-7	NA	TRBJ2-5	NA	CASSPLGSRETQYF	TGTGCTAGCAGCCCGCTTGGGAGTCGCGAGACCCAGTACTTC
TRBV6-6	NA	TRBJ2-1	NA	CASSPTADRYNGQFF	TGTGCCAGCAGTCCTACAGCTGACAGGTACAATGGGCAGTTCTTC
TRBV5-4	NA	TRBJ2-5	NA	CASTPPGVGETQYF	TGTGCCAGCACCCCTCCGGGGGTTGGAGAGACCCAGTACTTC
TRBV19	NA	TRBJ2-5	NA	CASAERETQYF	TGTGCCAGTGCAGAGCGGGAGACCCAGTACTTC
TRBV27	NA	TRBJ1-2	NA	CASSFNGQNYGYTF	TGTGCCAGCAGTTTTAACGGCCAAAACTATGGCTACACCTTC
TRBV5-4	TRBD1	TRBJ1-1	NA	CASSRGQGASTEAFF	TGTGCCAGCAGCAGAGGACAGGGGGCGAGCACTGAAGCTTTCTTT
TRBV27	TRBD1	TRBJ2-3	NA	CASSRQGLTDTQYF	TGTGCCAGCAGTCGACAGGGGCTCACAGATACGCAGTATTTT
TRBV11-2	TRBD1	TRBJ1-2	NA	CASSLGTGYYGYTF	TGTGCCAGCAGCCTCGGGACAGGGTACTATGGCTACACCTTC
TRBV5-1	TRBD1	TRBJ1-1	NA	CASSLAGTGNTEAFF	TGCGCCAGCAGCTTGGCCGGGACAGGGAACACTGAAGCTTTCTTT
TRBV7-9	NA	TRBJ1-2	few	CASSAQPGGGYTF	TGTGCCAGCAGCGCCCAACCCGGGGGCGGCTACACCTTC
TRBV11-2	NA	TRBJ2-6	NA	CASTSTFRPSGANVLTF	TGTGCCAGCACCTCGACTTTCCGCCCTTCTGGGGCCAACGTCCTGACTTTC
TRBV19	NA	TRBJ2-7	NA	CASSSAGEGGYEQYF	TGTGCCAGTAGTTCAGCCGGGGAGGGGGGCTACGAGCAGTACTTC
TRBV25-1	TRBD1	TRBJ1-6	few	CASTQGGSNSPLHF	TGTGCCAGCACCCAAGGGGGCTCGAATTCACCCCTCCACTTT
TRBV27	NA	TRBJ2-7	NA	CASSLLSGSYEQYF	TGTGCCAGCAGTTTATTATCCGGTTCCTACGAGCAGTACTTC
TRBV5-1	NA	TRBJ1-1	NA	CASSFSTTSEGTEAFF	TGCGCCAGCAGCTTTTCGACCACGTCTGAGGGCACTGAAGCTTTCTTT
TRBV30	NA	TRBJ2-2	NA	CAWRYDGNTGELFF	TGTGCCTGGAGGTACGACGGAAACACCGGGGAGCTGTTTTTT
TRBV7-8	NA	TRBJ1-6	NA	CASSLRQPSSYNSPLHF	TGTGCCAGCAGCTTACGACAGCCAAGCTCCTATAATTCACCCCTCCACTTT
TRBV6-5	TRBD1	TRBJ1-2	few	CASSYFSGQYGYTF	TGTGCCAGCAGTTACTTCTCGGGACAGTATGGCTACACCTTC
TRBV23-1	NA	TRBJ2-5	NA	CASSQSRRTQYF	TGCGCCAGCAGTCAATCCCGGCGGACCCAGTACTTC
TRBV11-2	NA	TRBJ1-1	NA	CASSLDSALSEAFF	TGTGCCAGCAGCTTAGATTCGGCACTATCTGAAGCTTTCTTT
TRBV5-6	TRBD2	TRBJ2-1	once	CASRLTGSAVAGYNEQFF	TGTGCCAGCAGACTGACAGGATCGGCGGTAGCGGGATACAATGAGCAGTTCTTC